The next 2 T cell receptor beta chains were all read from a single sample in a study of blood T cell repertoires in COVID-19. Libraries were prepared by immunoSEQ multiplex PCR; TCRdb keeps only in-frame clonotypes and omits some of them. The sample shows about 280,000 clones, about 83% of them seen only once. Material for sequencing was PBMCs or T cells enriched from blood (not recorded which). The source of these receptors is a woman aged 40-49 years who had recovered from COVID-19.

The CDR3, as DNA: TGTGCCAGCAGTTATAGTCCGGGGTCAGGACTCTATGGCTACACCTTC. Translation gives CASSYSPGSGLYGYTF. This rearrangement joins TRBV6-5 to TRBJ1-2; no clear D gene. The CDR3 length is 16 residues. The V and J ends lost 3 bases and 4 bases respectively, with 18 bases between them. Germline CDR1 reads MNHEY; CDR2 reads SVGAGI.

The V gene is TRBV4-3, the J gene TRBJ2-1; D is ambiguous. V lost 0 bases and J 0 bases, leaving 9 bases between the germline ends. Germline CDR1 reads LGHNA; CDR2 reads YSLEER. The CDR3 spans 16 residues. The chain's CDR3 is CASSQDPGRSYNEQFF. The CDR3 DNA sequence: TGCGCCAGCAGCCAAGATCCAGGCCGCTCCTACAATGAGCAGTTCTTC.